A selection of T cell receptor beta chains follows, all from one sample in a study of cytomegalovirus exposure and HLA in healthy donors. Clones were read by immunoSEQ multiplex PCR, and TCRdb kept only the in-frame ones, dropping some. This sample yields some 68,000 clones, of which about 94% are seen a single time; under 1.5% belongs to the top ten. Source material: PBMCs. These receptor sequences come from a man younger than 35 in good health and CMV-seropositive. The CDR3 runs from the conserved cysteine through the conserved F or W. The order of the fields is clone size, D gene, J gene, V gene, CDR3 DNA, CDR3 protein. A D gene is named only where the DNA matches it firmly. Some rows mark clone size as missing; the rest say once, few, many or name a class of expanded clone.

>-|TRBD1|TRBJ1-2|TRBV4-1
TGCGCCAGCAGCTATGAGGGGGTACAGGGGACATTTTATGGCTACACCTTC
CASSYEGVQGTFYGYTF
>-|TRBD2|TRBJ2-5|TRBV10-3
TGTGCCATCAGTTCGTCTAGCGGTCTGACCCAAGAGACCCAGTACTTC
CAISSSSGLTQETQYF
>-|TRBD1|TRBJ1-5|TRBV27
TGTGCCAGCAGTTTGGGCAGGGGGAATCAGCCCCAGCATTTT
CASSLGRGNQPQHF
>-|-|TRBJ2-2|TRBV9
TGTGCCAGCAGCCCGCCCTGGACTACTGGGGACACCGGGGAGCTGTTTTTT
CASSPPWTTGDTGELFF
>-|TRBD1|TRBJ2-7|TRBV30
TGTGCCTGGAGTGTTTGGGGACAGGGAATCTACGAGCAGTACTTC
CAWSVWGQGIYEQYF
>-|-|TRBJ1-5|TRBV9
TGTGCCAGCAGCGTAGATGAGAGCAATCAGCCCCAGCATTTT
CASSVDESNQPQHF
>once|TRBD1|TRBJ2-7|TRBV28
TGTGCCACTAATTTGGGGACAGGGTACCTAAGGGACCAGTACTTC
CATNLGTGYLRDQYF
>-|-|TRBJ1-1|TRBV30
TGTGCCTGGAGTGCGGCGGGGGCGATGAACACTGAAGCTTTCTTT
CAWSAAGAMNTEAFF
>few|TRBD2|TRBJ2-1|TRBV27
TGTGCCAGCAGTCCTTGGAGACTAGCGGGAGGGTACAATGAGCAGTTCTTC
CASSPWRLAGGYNEQFF
>-|-|TRBJ2-7|TRBV10-3
TGTGCCATCAACCCAGGACAGAGAAGCTCCTACGAGCAGTACTTC
CAINPGQRSSYEQYF
>-|-|TRBJ2-3|TRBV19
TGTGCCAGTAGTATGCCAGGACACACAGATACGCAGTATTTT
CASSMPGHTDTQYF
>-|TRBD2|TRBJ2-7|TRBV7-8
TGTGCCAGCAGCCCCAGGCTAGCGGGGTTATACGAGCAGTACTTC
CASSPRLAGLYEQYF
>once|TRBD1|TRBJ2-7|TRBV25-1
TGTGCCAGCAGTGACCCCGGGACAGGGACCTACGAGCAGTACTTC
CASSDPGTGTYEQYF
>-|TRBD1|TRBJ1-6|TRBV4-1
TGCGCCAGCAGCCCCGGGACAGGGAATTCACCCCTCCACTTT
CASSPGTGNSPLHF
>once|-|TRBJ2-3|TRBV10-2
TGCGCCAGCAGTGAGGACCAAGCGGGCCTAACAGATACGCAGTATTTT
CASSEDQAGLTDTQYF
>once|-|TRBJ1-2|TRBV7-8
TGTGCCAGCAGCTTAGAACGGGTACCACCCTATGGCTACACCTTC
CASSLERVPPYGYTF
>once|TRBD1|TRBJ2-7|TRBV7-7
TGTGCCAGCAGCTCCGGGACAGGGGGCGAGCAGTACTTC
CASSSGTGGEQYF
>-|TRBD1|TRBJ2-5|TRBV27
TGTGCCAGCAGTTTCAGAGCGAAGGGACAGGAACAAGAGACCCAGTACTTC
CASSFRAKGQEQETQYF
>-|-|TRBJ1-1|TRBV20-1
TGCAGTGCTATCACCGGCACTGAAGCTTTCTTT
CSAITGTEAFF
>-|TRBD1|TRBJ2-1|TRBV28
TGTGCCAGCAGTTTTTCGGACAGGGGGAATGAGCAGTTCTTC
CASSFSDRGNEQFF
>-|TRBD2|TRBJ2-3|TRBV5-6
TGTGCCAGCAGCGGGACTAGGTATGATACGCAGTATTTT
CASSGTRYDTQYF
>-|TRBD1|TRBJ2-2|TRBV7-6
TGTGCCAGCAGACCGGGACAGGGTAACACCGGGGAGCTGTTTTTT
CASRPGQGNTGELFF
>-|-|TRBJ1-3|TRBV5-4
TGTGCCAGCAGCTTGGACAGATACTCTGGAAACACCATATATTTT
CASSLDRYSGNTIYF
>-|TRBD1|TRBJ1-1|TRBV6-1
TGTGCCAGCACAGGGGGACAGGGCGAGACTGAAGCTTTCTTT
CASTGGQGETEAFF
>-|-|TRBJ1-2|TRBV2
TGTGCCAGCAGTCGACAGCTAGACTATGGCTACACCTTC
CASSRQLDYGYTF
>-|-|TRBJ1-2|TRBV6-6
TGTGCCAGCAGTCGGATAACAGAGACCTATGGCTACACCTTC
CASSRITETYGYTF
>once|-|TRBJ2-2|TRBV10-3
TGTGCCATCAGTGAGTCGAGCAGGGCCTCCGGGGAGCTGTTTTTT
CAISESSRASGELFF
>-|TRBD1|TRBJ2-3|TRBV7-2
TGTGCCAGCAGCTTAAGGCGGACAGGCCAACGCACAGATACGCAGTATTTT
CASSLRRTGQRTDTQYF
>once|-|TRBJ1-5|TRBV5-1
TGCGCCAGCAGCGCGGGAGACAGATATAGCAATCAGCCCCAGCATTTT
CASSAGDRYSNQPQHF
>-|-|TRBJ2-5|TRBV18
TGTGCCAGCTCACCAGAGCTGTACCAAGAGACCCAGTACTTC
CASSPELYQETQYF
>-|TRBD1|TRBJ1-2|TRBV6-1
TGTGCCAGCAGGACAGGGGGCTTCGATGGCTACACCTTC
CASRTGGFDGYTF
>-|-|TRBJ2-7|TRBV12-5
TGTGCTAGTGGGATCCAGATGACAGGCCATGACCTCCTCTACGAGCAGTACTTC
CASGIQMTGHDLLYEQYF
>once|TRBD1|TRBJ2-1|TRBV14
TGTGCCAGCAGTCCCGGGACAGGGAGTAGAGGCTATGAGCAGTTCTTC
CASSPGTGSRGYEQFF
>-|TRBD1|TRBJ1-2|TRBV7-3
TGTGCCAGCAGCTTAAGAGGGACAGGGGGCAACTATGGCTACACCTTC
CASSLRGTGGNYGYTF
>-|-|TRBJ1-5|TRBV7-4
TGTGCCAGCAGCTTCTTTAATCAGCCCCAGCATTTT
CASSFFNQPQHF
>-|-|TRBJ2-2|TRBV5-1
TGCGCCAGTAGCTTGTCCAGCCACAGCACCGGGGAGCTGTTTTTT
CASSLSSHSTGELFF
>-|-|TRBJ2-5|TRBV2
TGTGCCAGCAGTGTGCACAGGGAGGGAGAGACCCAGTACTTC
CASSVHREGETQYF
>-|-|TRBJ2-1|TRBV15
TGTGCCACCAGCGGTGCGGACAGTTCCTACAATGAGCAGTTCTTC
CATSGADSSYNEQFF
>-|-|TRBJ2-7|TRBV5-1
TGCGCCAGCAGCTTAGGAGTGTACGAGCAGTACTTC
CASSLGVYEQYF
>once|TRBD1|TRBJ1-1|TRBV9
TGTGCCAGCAGCGTAGTAGCAGGGGGAAGCGATGAAGCTTTCTTT
CASSVVAGGSDEAFF
>-|-|TRBJ2-5|TRBV27
TGTGCCAGCAGTTTCCGAGAGACCCAGTACTTC
CASSFRETQYF
>-|-|TRBJ2-1|TRBV5-1
TGCGCCAGCAGCTTGGCTGGGCGTTACAATGAGCAGTTCTTC
CASSLAGRYNEQFF
>-|TRBD2|TRBJ2-1|TRBV7-7
TGTGCTAGCAGCCCACTAGCGGGAGGTGGGAATGAGCAGTTCTTC
CASSPLAGGGNEQFF
>-|TRBD2|TRBJ2-7|TRBV9
TGTGCCAGCAGCGTAAGGCCTAGCGGGGGGGCAGACTACGAGCAGTACTTC
CASSVRPSGGADYEQYF
>-|-|TRBJ2-1|TRBV7-2
TGTGCCAGCAGCCTCACGAAACTTTACAGGGTCCCCTACAATGAGCAGTTCTTC
CASSLTKLYRVPYNEQFF
>-|-|TRBJ2-7|TRBV4-1
TGCGCCAGCAGCCAAGTAACGGGAAACTACGAGCAGTACTTC
CASSQVTGNYEQYF
>-|TRBD1|TRBJ1-5|TRBV10-3
TGTGCCATCAGTGCCGGGACAGTCGATAGCAATCAGCCCCAGCATTTT
CAISAGTVDSNQPQHF
>-|-|TRBJ2-5|TRBV5-1
TGCGCCAGCAGCCGTCAAGAGACCCAGTACTTC
CASSRQETQYF
>-|TRBD1|TRBJ2-7|TRBV4-1
TGCGCCAGCAGCCAAGATCGACAGGGCAGCTACGAGCAGTACTTC
CASSQDRQGSYEQYF
>-|TRBD1|TRBJ1-2|TRBV6-4
TGTGCCAGCGGAAGCAGGGGGCCCCCTAACTATGGCTACACCTTC
CASGSRGPPNYGYTF
>-|TRBD2|TRBJ2-5|TRBV6-6
TGTGCCAGCAGTGACTTTACGGGAGGACAAGAGACCCAGTACTTC
CASSDFTGGQETQYF
>-|-|TRBJ1-6|TRBV27
TGTGCCAGCAGTTCAAGGAGTAATTCACCCCTCCACTTT
CASSSRSNSPLHF
>-|-|TRBJ1-4|TRBV25-1
TGTGCCAGCAGTGAATACAACAGGGAAAATGAAAAACTGTTTTTT
CASSEYNRENEKLFF
>-|TRBD2|TRBJ2-3|TRBV27
TGTGCCAGCAGTTTAAGGCGGGGGGGGGATACGCAGTATTTT
CASSLRRGGDTQYF